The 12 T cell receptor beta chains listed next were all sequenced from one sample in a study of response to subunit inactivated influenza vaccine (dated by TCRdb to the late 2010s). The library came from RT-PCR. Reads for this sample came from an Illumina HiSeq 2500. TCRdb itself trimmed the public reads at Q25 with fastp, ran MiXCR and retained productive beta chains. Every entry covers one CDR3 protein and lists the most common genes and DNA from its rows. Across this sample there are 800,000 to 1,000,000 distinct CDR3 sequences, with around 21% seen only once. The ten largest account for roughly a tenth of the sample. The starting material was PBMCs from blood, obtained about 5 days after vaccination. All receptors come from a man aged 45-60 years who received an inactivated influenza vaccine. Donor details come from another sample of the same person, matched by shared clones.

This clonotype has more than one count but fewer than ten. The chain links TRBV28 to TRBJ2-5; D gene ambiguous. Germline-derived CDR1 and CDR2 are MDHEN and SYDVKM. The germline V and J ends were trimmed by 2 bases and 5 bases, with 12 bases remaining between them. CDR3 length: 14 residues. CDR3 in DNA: TGTGCCAGCAGTTTAACCCAGCCCGTGGAGACCCAGTACTTC. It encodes CASSLTQPVETQYF.

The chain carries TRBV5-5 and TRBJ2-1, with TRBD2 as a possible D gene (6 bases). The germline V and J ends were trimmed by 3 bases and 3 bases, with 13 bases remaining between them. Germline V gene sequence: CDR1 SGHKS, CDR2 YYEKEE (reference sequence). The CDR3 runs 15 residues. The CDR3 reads CASSSRVGGYNEQFF. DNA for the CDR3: TGTGCCAGCAGCTCTAGGGTGGGAGGCTACAATGAGCAGTTCTTC.

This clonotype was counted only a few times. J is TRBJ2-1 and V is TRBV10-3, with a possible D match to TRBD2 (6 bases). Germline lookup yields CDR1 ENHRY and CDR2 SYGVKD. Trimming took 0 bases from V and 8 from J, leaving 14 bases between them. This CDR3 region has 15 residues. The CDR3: CAISESDRGMHEQFF. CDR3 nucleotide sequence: TGTGCCATCAGTGAGTCGGATCGGGGGATGCATGAGCAGTTCTTC.

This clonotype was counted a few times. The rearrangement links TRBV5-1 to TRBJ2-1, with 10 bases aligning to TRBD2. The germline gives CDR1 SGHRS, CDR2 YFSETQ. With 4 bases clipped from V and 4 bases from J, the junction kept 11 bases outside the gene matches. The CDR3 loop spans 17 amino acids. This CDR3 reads CASSIGASGGPYNEQFF. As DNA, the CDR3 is TGCGCCAGCAGCATAGGGGCTAGCGGGGGACCTTACAATGAGCAGTTCTTC.

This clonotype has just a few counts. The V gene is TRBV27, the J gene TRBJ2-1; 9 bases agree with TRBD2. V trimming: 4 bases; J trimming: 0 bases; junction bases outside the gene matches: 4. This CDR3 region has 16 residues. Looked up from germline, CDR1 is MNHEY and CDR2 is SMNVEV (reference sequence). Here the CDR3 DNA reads TGTGCCAGCAGTTCAATAGCGGGAGACTCCTACAATGAGCAGTTCTTC. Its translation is CASSSIAGDSYNEQFF.

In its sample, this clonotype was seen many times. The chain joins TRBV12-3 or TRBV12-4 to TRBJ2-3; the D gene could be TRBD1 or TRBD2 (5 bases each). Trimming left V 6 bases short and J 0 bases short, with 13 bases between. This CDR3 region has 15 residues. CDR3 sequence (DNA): TGTGCCAGCAGCCGCTCAGGGACGAGCACAGATACGCAGTATTTT. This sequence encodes CASSRSGTSTDTQYF.

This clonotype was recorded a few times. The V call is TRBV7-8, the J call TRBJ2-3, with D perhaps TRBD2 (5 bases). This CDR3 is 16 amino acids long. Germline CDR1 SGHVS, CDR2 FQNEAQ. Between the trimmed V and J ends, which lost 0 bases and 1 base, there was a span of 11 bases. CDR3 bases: TGTGCCAGCAGCTTAGCGGTCCAGCGGCGCACAGATACGCAGTATTTT. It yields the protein CASSLAVQRRTDTQYF.

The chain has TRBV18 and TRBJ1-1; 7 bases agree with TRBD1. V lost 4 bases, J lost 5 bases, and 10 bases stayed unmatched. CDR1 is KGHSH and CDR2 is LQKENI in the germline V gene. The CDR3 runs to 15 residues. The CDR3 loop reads CASSRIEGAMTEAFF. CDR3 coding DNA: TGTGCCAGCTCACGCATAGAGGGGGCCATGACTGAAGCTTTCTTT.

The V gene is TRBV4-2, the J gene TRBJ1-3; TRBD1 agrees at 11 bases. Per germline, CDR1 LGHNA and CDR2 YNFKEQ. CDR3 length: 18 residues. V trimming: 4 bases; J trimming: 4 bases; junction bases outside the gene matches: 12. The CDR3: CASSLGTGGRRSGNTIYF. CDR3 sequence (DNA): TGTGCCAGCAGCCTCGGGACAGGGGGTAGGAGGAGCGGAAACACCATATATTTT.

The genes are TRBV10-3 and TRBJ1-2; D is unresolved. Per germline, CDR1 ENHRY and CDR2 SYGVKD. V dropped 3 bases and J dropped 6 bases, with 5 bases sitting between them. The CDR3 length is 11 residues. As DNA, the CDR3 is TGTGCCATCAGTGATAGAGATGGCTACACCTTC. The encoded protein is CAISDRDGYTF.

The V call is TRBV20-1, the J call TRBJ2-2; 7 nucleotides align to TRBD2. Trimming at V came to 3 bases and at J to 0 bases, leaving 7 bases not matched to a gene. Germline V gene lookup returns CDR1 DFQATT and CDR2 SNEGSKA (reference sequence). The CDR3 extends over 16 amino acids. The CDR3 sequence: CSASPTSAANTGELFF. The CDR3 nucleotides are TGCAGTGCTAGCCCCACTAGCGCCGCGAACACCGGGGAGCTGTTTTTT.

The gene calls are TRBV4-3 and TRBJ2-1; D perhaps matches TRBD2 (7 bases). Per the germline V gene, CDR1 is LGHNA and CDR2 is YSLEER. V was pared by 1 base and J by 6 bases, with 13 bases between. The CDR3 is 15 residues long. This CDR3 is CASSQGTGGGNEQFF. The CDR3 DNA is TGCGCCAGCAGCCAAGGGACGGGGGGCGGCAATGAGCAGTTCTTC.